Following are 9 T cell receptor beta chains from one sample sequenced in a study of cytomegalovirus exposure and HLA in healthy donors. The PCR employed 60 Vbeta primers together with 13 Jbeta primers. Clones were read by immunoSEQ multiplex PCR, and TCRdb kept only the in-frame ones, dropping some. In the table there are around 190,000 clones, around 80% of which are singletons. Sequences were obtained from PBMCs. These receptors were obtained from a man between 35 and 55 years old in good health and CMV-seronegative.

This rearrangement joins TRBV7-9 to TRBJ2-2; 7 bases map to TRBD1. Germline V lookup: CDR1 SEHNR, CDR2 FQNEAQ (reference sequence). This CDR3 has 15 residues. After removal of 3 bases from V and 4 bases from J, the junction contained 5 bases not matched to a gene. In DNA form, the CDR3 reads TGTGCCAGCAGCTTCGGGACAGCTCTCACCGGGGAGCTGTTTTTT. Translating gives CASSFGTALTGELFF.

A single count supports this clone. The chain joins TRBV5-1 to TRBJ2-1, with D possibly matching TRBD2 (7 bases). Trimming removed 0 bases from V and 4 bases from J, with 11 bases in between. This CDR3 contains 15 residues. Germline loops: CDR1 SGHRS, CDR2 YFSETQ. CDR3 sequence reads: CASSLVRGQYNEQFF. In DNA, the CDR3 is TGCGCCAGCAGCTTGGTGCGGGGGCAATACAATGAGCAGTTCTTC.

V is TRBV5-8 and J is TRBJ2-3; D is uncertain. The CDR3 is 10 amino acids. Germline V gene data show CDR1 as SGHTS and CDR2 as YDEGEE. Deletions cut 8 bases from V and 2 bases from J, with 3 bases between. CDR3 loop: CASNTDTQYF. The CDR3 DNA sequence: TGTGCCAGTAACACAGATACGCAGTATTTT.

The chain employs TRBV11-2 and TRBJ2-1, with 13 bases lining up with TRBD2. Trimming took 5 bases from V and 6 from J; bases not matched to a gene: 7. Germline V gene sequence: CDR1 SGHAT, CDR2 FQNNGV. CDR3 length equals 16 residues. The CDR3 spells CASSPGTSGNANEQFF. For the CDR3, the DNA is TGTGCCAGCAGCCCAGGGACTAGCGGGAATGCCAATGAGCAGTTCTTC.

The chain joins TRBV4-3 to TRBJ1-2; the match to TRBD1 covers 10 bases. CDR1 is LGHNA and CDR2 is YSLEER in the germline V gene. The V and J ends lost 4 bases and 5 bases, in that order; junction bases with no gene match: 10. The length of the CDR3 is 16 residues. As DNA, the CDR3 is TGCGCCAGCAGCCGGGACAGGGGTCCGGGGGGATATGGCTACACCTTC. The encoded protein is CASSRDRGPGGYGYTF.

The chain recombines TRBV9 with TRBJ2-5, with a weak D call TRBD2 (5 bases). The CDR3 runs to 15 residues. The germline V gene has CDR1 SGDLS and CDR2 YYNGEE. V was pared by 3 bases and J by 1 base, with 13 bases between. The CDR3 DNA follows: TGTGCCAGCAGCGCCCCCCGCGGAGGCCAAGAGACCCAGTACTTC. Protein sequence: CASSAPRGGQETQYF.

This chain links TRBV7-2 with TRBJ1-2; tentative D call: TRBD1 (6 bases). CDR1 SGHTA and CDR2 FQGNSA come from the germline V gene. The V end lost 3 bases, the J end lost 5 bases, and 13 bases lay between the germline ends. The CDR3 spans 14 residues. The CDR3 spells CASSFLTQGYGYTF. For the CDR3, the DNA is TGTGCCAGCAGCTTTCTGACACAGGGATATGGCTACACCTTC.

CDR3 loop: CASSDLERGYQPQHF. The CDR3 DNA follows: TGTGCCAGCAGTGACTTAGAGCGGGGATACCAGCCCCAGCATTTT. The chain joins TRBV6-1 to TRBJ1-5, with unresolved D. The V end was cut by 3 bases, the J end by 7 bases, with 16 bases between. The germline gives CDR1 MNHNS, CDR2 SASEGT. The CDR3 is 15 amino acids.

This chain connects TRBV6-1 to TRBJ1-1; tentative D call: TRBD1 (5 bases). Germline assignment: CDR1 MNHNS and CDR2 SASEGT. V was trimmed by 4 bases and J by 1 base, leaving 10 bases between them. The CDR3 spans 14 residues. The chain's CDR3 is CASSVDSSNTEAFF. As DNA, the CDR3 is TGTGCCAGCAGTGTAGACAGCTCGAACACTGAAGCTTTCTTT.